This TCR beta chain was retrieved from a study of blood T cell repertoires in COVID-19. Study as a whole: PBMCs, B-cell-depleted T cells, or T cells provided the cDNA or gDNA that made up the material.

The V end lost 3 bases, the J end lost 2 bases, and 11 bases lay between the germline ends. The CDR3 runs 15 residues. CDR1 and CDR2 (germline): MNHEY, SMNVEV (reference sequence). Individuals drawn from some 25 US areas were roughly 18 to 95 years old. Two negative PCRs, clearance, or symptom resolution were required of recovered Cohort 3 donors. The repertoire was sequenced with immunoSEQ multiplex PCR; TCRdb's copy has only in-frame clones and lacks some. The table has 330,000 or so clones, roughly 87% seen once. V and J are TRBV27 and TRBJ2-4; D gene ambiguous. The TCR was taken from a woman aged 25 to 45 who had recovered from COVID-19. Material for sequencing was PBMCs or T cells enriched from blood (not recorded which). CDR3 sequence reads: CASSFQVVTKNIQYF. The CDR3 bases are TGTGCCAGCAGTTTTCAGGTAGTGACCAAAAACATTCAGTACTTC.